The source of this TCR beta chain is a study of blood T cell repertoires in COVID-19. Study summary: There were acute and convalescent COVID-19 samples, and they came from the United States, Italy and Spain.

All enrollees were roughly 18 to 89 years old and from roughly 26 US areas. Allocation to cohorts depended on clinical history reported by the participants. CDR1 MNHNS and CDR2 SASEGT come from the germline V gene. V gave up 3 bases and J gave up 13 bases; unmatched junction bases: 10. The CDR3 loop spans 15 amino acids. Original handling: Reference gene primers were amplified, and this amplification served to estimate nucleated cell counts. Profiled with immunoSEQ multiplex PCR; TCRdb holds only in-frame clones, not every one. Clonal size and the V and J genes are those of that table, whereas D and trimming came from the DNA. This table has a few hundred thousand clones, 75% to 90% appearing once.

Sequences were obtained from PBMCs or T cells enriched from blood (not recorded which). The J gene is TRBJ2-1, the V gene TRBV6-1; 12 bases map to TRBD1. The receptor's source is a man aged 30 to 39 who had recovered from COVID-19. CDR3 residues: CASSEASRDRGHQFF. The CDR3 coding sequence is TGTGCCAGCAGTGAGGCGTCCCGGGACAGGGGGCACCAGTTCTTC.